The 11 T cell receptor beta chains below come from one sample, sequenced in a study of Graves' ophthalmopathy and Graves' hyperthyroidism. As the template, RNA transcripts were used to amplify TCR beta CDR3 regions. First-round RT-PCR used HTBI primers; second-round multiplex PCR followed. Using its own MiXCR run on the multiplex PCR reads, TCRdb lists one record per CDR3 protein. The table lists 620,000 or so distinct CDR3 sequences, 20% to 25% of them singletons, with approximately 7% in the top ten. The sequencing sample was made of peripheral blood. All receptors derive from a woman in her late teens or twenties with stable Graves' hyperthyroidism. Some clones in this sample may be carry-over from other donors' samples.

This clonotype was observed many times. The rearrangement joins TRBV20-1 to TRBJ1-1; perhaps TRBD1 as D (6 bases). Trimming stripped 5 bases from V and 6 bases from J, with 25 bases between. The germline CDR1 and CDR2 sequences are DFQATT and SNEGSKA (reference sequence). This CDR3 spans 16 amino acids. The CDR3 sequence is CSAGRGQGLLGSEAFF. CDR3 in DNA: TGCAGTGCTGGCCGTGGGCAGGGGTTGTTAGGTTCTGAAGCTTTCTTT.

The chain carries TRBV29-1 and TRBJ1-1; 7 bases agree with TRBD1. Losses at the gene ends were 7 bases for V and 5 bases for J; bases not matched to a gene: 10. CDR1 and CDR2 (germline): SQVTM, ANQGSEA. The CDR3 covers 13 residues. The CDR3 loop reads CSASTGSRTEAFF. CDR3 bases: TGCAGCGCCTCGACAGGGTCTAGGACTGAAGCTTTCTTT.

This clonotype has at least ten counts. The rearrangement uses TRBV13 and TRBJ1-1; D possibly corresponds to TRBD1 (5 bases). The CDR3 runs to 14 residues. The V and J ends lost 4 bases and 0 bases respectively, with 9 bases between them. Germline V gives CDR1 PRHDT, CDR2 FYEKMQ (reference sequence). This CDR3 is CASSSRVMNTEAFF. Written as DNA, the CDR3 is TGTGCCAGCAGCTCCAGGGTCATGAACACTGAAGCTTTCTTT.

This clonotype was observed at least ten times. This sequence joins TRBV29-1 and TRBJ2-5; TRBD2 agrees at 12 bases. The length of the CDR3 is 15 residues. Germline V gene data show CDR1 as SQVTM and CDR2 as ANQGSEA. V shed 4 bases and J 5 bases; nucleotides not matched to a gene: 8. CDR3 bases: TGCAGCGTTGCCCTAGCGGGGGGGCCGGGGGAGACCCAGTACTTC. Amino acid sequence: CSVALAGGPGETQYF.

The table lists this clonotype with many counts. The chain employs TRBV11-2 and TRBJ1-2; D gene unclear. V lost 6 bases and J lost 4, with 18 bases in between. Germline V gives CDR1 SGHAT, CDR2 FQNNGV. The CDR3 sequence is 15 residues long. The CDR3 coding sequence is TGTGCCAGCAGTTCCCTACACCGAGACACCTATGGCTACACCTTC. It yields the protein CASSSLHRDTYGYTF.

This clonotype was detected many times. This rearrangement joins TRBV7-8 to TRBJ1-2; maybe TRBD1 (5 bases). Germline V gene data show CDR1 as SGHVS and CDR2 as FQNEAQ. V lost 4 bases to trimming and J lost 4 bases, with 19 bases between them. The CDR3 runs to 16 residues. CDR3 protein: CASSSLYVTDLYGYTF. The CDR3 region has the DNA TGTGCCAGCAGCTCGTTGTATGTGACAGACCTCTATGGCTACACCTTC.

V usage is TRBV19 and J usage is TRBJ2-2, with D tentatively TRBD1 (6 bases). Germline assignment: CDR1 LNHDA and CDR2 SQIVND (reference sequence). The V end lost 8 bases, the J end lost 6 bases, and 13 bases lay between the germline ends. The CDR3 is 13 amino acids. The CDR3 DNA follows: TGTGCCAGTGCCTTCTGGGGGCCCGGGGAGCTGTTTTTT. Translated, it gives CASAFWGPGELFF.

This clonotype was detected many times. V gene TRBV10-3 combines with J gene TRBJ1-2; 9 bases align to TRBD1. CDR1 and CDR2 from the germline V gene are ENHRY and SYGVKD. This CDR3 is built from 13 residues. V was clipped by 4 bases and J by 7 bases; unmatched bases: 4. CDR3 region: CAISVGDRAGYTF. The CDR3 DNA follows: TGTGCCATCAGTGTAGGGGACAGGGCTGGCTACACCTTC.

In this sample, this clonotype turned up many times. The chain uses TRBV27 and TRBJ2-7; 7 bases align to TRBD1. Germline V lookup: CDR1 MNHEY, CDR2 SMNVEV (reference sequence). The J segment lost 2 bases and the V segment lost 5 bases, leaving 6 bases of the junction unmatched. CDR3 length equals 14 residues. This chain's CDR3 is CASSHGTVTYEQYF. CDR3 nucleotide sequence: TGTGCCAGCAGTCACGGGACAGTTACCTACGAGCAGTACTTC.

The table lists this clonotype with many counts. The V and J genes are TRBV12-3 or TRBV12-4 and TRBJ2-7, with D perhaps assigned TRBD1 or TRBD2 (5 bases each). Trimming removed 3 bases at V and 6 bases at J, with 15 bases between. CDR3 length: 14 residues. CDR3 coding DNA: TGTGCCAGCAGTTTTCAGGGTGAGGCGGGCGAGCAGTACTTC. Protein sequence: CASSFQGEAGEQYF.

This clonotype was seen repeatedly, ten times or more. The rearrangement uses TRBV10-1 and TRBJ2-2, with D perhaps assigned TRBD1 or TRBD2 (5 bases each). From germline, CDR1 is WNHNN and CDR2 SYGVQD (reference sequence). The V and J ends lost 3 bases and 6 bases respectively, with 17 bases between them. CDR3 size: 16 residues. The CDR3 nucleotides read TGCGCCAGCAGTGACCCGGGACCGAGTCGGTCCGGGGAGCTGTTTTTT. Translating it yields CASSDPGPSRSGELFF.